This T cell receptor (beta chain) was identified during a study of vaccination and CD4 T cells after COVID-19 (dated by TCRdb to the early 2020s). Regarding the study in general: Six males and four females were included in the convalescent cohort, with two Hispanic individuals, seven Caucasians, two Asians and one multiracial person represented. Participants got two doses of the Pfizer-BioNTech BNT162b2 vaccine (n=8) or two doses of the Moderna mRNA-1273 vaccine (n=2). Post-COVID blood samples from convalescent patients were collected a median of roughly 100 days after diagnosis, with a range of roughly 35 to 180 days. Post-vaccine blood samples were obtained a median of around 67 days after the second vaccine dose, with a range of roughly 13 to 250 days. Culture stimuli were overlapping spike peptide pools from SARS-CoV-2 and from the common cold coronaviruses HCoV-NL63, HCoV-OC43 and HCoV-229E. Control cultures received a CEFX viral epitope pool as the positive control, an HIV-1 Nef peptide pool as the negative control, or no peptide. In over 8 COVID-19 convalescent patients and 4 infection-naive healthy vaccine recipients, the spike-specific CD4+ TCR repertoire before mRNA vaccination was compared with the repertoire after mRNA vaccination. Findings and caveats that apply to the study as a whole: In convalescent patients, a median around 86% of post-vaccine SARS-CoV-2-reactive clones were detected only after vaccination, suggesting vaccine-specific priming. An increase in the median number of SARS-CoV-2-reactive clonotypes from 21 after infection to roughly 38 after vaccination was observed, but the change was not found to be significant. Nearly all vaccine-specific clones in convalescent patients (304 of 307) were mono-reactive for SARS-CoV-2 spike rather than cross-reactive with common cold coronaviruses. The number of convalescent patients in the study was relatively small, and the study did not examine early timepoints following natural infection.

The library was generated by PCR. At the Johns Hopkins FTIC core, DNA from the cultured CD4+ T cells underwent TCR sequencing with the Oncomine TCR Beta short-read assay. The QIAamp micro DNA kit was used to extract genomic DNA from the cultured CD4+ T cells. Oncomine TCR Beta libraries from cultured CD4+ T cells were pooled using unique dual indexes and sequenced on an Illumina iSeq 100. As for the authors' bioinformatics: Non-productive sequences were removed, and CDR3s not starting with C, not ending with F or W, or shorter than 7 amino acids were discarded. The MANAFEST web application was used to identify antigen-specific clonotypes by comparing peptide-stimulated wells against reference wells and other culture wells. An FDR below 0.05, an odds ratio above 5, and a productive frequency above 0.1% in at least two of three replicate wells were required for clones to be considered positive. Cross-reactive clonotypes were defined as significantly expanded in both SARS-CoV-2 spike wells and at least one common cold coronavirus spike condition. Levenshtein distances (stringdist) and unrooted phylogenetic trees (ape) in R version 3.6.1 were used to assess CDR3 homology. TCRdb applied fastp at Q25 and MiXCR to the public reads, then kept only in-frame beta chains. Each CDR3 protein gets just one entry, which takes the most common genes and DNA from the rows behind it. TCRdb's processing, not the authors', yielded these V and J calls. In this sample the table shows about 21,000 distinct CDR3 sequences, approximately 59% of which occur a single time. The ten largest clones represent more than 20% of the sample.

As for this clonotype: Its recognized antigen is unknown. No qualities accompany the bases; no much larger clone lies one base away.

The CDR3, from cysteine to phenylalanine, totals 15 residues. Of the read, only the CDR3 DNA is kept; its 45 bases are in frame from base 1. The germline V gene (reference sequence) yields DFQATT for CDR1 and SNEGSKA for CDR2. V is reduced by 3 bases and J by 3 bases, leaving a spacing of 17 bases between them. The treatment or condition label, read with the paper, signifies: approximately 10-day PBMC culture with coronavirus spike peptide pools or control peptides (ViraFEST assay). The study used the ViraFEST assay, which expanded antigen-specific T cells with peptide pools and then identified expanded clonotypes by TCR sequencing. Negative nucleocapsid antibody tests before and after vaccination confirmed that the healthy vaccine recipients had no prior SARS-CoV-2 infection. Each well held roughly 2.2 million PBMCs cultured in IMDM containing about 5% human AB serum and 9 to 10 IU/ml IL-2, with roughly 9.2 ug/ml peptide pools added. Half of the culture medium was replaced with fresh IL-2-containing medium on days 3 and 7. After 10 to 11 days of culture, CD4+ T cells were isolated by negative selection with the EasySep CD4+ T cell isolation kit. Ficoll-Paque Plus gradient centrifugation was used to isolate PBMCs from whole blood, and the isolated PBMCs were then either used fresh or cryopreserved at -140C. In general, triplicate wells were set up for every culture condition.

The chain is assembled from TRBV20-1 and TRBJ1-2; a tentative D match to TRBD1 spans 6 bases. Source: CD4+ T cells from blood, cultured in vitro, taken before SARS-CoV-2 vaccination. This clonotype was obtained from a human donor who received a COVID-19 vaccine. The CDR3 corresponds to CSASHRGSWDYGYTF. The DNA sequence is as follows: TGCAGTGCTAGTCATAGGGGGAGTTGGGACTATGGCTACACCTTC.